The rows below give T cell receptor beta chains drawn from one sample of a study of HIV-infected patients and healthy controls. MiXCR, run by TCRdb on the 5' RACE reads, gives a single entry per CDR3 protein. Among around 4,900 distinct CDR3 sequences listed, roughly 5.5% were seen once. This specimen was blood, taken during antiretroviral therapy. These receptors were taken from an adult with HIV infection. Each CDR3 is given with its conserved first and last residue. A D gene is named only where the DNA matches it firmly. Clone size appears in some rows only: once, few, many, or a class for an expanded clone.

abundance: few
v_gene: TRBV7-3
d_gene: TRBD2
j_gene: TRBJ2-7
CDR3aa: CAIGTSGNPPNYCHEQYF
CDR3nt: TGTGCCATCGGGACTAGCGGGAATCCGCCGAACTATTGCCACGAGCAGTACTTC

abundance: many
v_gene: TRBV5-1
d_gene: -
j_gene: TRBJ2-7
CDR3aa: CASSKKSGIDEQYF
CDR3nt: TGCGCCAGCAGCAAAAAGTCAGGGATCGACGAGCAGTACTTC

abundance: many
v_gene: TRBV6-5
d_gene: -
j_gene: TRBJ2-7
CDR3aa: CASSSPGWAYEQYF
CDR3nt: TGTGCCAGCAGTTCTCCGGGGTGGGCCTACGAGCAGTACTTC

abundance: medium-sized
v_gene: TRBV3-1
d_gene: -
j_gene: TRBJ2-7
CDR3aa: CASSGPLVYEQYF
CDR3nt: TGTGCCAGCAGCGGGCCCTTAGTCTACGAGCAGTACTTC

abundance: -
v_gene: TRBV27
d_gene: TRBD2
j_gene: TRBJ2-1
CDR3aa: CASSFGTSGYNEQFF
CDR3nt: TGTGCCAGCAGTTTCGGGACTAGCGGATACAATGAGCAGTTCTTC

abundance: many
v_gene: TRBV12-3/TRBV12-4
d_gene: -
j_gene: TRBJ2-1
CDR3aa: CASSLPWSGNDNEQFF
CDR3nt: TGTGCCAGCAGTTTACCCTGGTCAGGGAACGACAATGAGCAGTTCTTC

abundance: many
v_gene: TRBV7-2
d_gene: -
j_gene: TRBJ2-5
CDR3aa: CASRDDNQETQYF
CDR3nt: TGTGCCAGCAGAGACGACAACCAAGAGACCCAGTACTTC

abundance: -
v_gene: TRBV6-5
d_gene: -
j_gene: TRBJ1-2
CDR3aa: CASRKGRTFGYGYTF
CDR3nt: TGTGCCAGCAGGAAGGGACGGACCTTTGGCTATGGCTACACCTTC

abundance: many
v_gene: TRBV6-6
d_gene: -
j_gene: TRBJ1-1
CDR3aa: CASTSWTANTEAFF
CDR3nt: TGTGCCAGCACTTCCTGGACAGCCAACACTGAAGCTTTCTTT

abundance: many
v_gene: TRBV30
d_gene: -
j_gene: TRBJ2-1
CDR3aa: CAWSVWNEQFF
CDR3nt: TGTGCCTGGAGTGTATGGAATGAGCAGTTCTTC

abundance: many
v_gene: TRBV19
d_gene: TRBD1
j_gene: TRBJ1-2
CDR3aa: CASSPTGTGVNYGYTF
CDR3nt: TGTGCCAGTAGTCCAACCGGGACAGGCGTAAACTATGGCTACACCTTC

abundance: medium-sized
v_gene: TRBV11-2
d_gene: TRBD1
j_gene: TRBJ2-6
CDR3aa: CASTLNDRGLISGANVLTF
CDR3nt: TGTGCCAGCACCCTTAACGACAGGGGGCTAATCTCTGGGGCCAACGTCCTGACTTTC

abundance: many
v_gene: TRBV5-1
d_gene: -
j_gene: TRBJ2-3
CDR3aa: CASSLESSSNTQYF
CDR3nt: TGCGCCAGCAGCTTGGAATCTAGTTCAAATACGCAGTATTTT

abundance: medium-sized
v_gene: TRBV29-1
d_gene: -
j_gene: TRBJ2-2
CDR3aa: CSVDMVLWGSGTGELFF
CDR3nt: TGCAGCGTTGATATGGTTCTGTGGGGGAGTGGGACCGGGGAGCTGTTTTTT